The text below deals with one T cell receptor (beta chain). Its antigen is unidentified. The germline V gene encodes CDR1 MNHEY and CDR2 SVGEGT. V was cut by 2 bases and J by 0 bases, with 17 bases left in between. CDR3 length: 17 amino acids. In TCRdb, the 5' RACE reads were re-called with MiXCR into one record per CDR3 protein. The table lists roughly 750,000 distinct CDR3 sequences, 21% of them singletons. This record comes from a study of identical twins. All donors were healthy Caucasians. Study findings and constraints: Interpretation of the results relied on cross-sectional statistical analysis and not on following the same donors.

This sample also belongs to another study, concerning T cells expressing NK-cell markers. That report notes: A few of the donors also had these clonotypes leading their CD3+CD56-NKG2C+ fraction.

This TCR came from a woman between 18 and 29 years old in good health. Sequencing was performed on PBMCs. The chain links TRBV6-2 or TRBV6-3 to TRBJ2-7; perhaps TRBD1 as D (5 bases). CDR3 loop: CASSYLRTGSSSYEQYF. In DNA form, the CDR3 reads TGTGCCAGCAGTTACCTACGAACAGGCTCGAGCTCCTACGAGCAGTACTTC.